This is a list of T cell receptor beta chains from one sample in a study of cytomegalovirus exposure and HLA in healthy donors. Sequencing was performed with immunoSEQ multiplex PCR; in TCRdb, only in-frame clones are kept and a portion is missing. The sample lists tens of thousands of clones; 85% to 95% were seen once. Source material: PBMCs. These receptors all stem from a woman aged 30 to 39 in good health and CMV-seropositive. Each CDR3 is given with its conserved first and last residue. D genes are given only for firm matches. Not all rows give a size; the values are once, few, many and, for expanded clones, a class.

NA	TRBD1	TRBJ2-6	TRBV7-9	19	CASSLGRQGALSGANVLTF	TGTGCCAGCAGCTTAGGGCGGCAGGGGGCCCTCTCTGGGGCCAACGTCCTGACTTTC
NA	TRBD1	TRBJ1-2	TRBV28	15	CASLQGALANYGYTF	TGTGCCAGCTTACAGGGGGCGCTTGCCAACTATGGCTACACCTTC
NA	TRBD2	TRBJ2-1	TRBV29-1	15	CSVIPPGLVRGEQFF	TGCAGCGTTATCCCTCCCGGACTAGTGAGAGGTGAGCAGTTCTTC
NA	NA	TRBJ2-7	TRBV29-1	12	CSARGISYEQYF	TGCAGCGCCAGGGGAATCTCCTACGAGCAGTACTTC
NA	NA	TRBJ1-5	TRBV28	16	CASSSLIQGGHQPQHF	TGTGCCAGCAGTTCTCTCATACAGGGTGGTCATCAGCCCCAGCATTTT
NA	TRBD2	TRBJ2-3	TRBV29-1	15	CSVDRVAGEVDTQYF	TGCAGCGTTGACAGGGTAGCGGGAGAAGTAGATACGCAGTATTTT
NA	TRBD2	TRBJ2-1	TRBV18	16	CASSRTGGGSYNEQFF	TGTGCCAGCTCCCGGACGGGAGGAGGGTCCTACAATGAGCAGTTCTTC
NA	NA	TRBJ2-7	TRBV10-3	14	CAISEGPGGYEQYF	TGTGCCATCAGTGAGGGCCCCGGAGGCTACGAGCAGTACTTC
once	NA	TRBJ1-4	TRBV5-5	15	CASSPGGGSLEKLFF	TGTGCCAGCAGCCCGGGCGGGGGTAGCTTGGAGAAACTGTTTTTT
once	NA	TRBJ2-1	TRBV28	14	CASSFLQQYNEQFF	TGTGCCAGCAGTTTTTTGCAACAGTACAATGAGCAGTTCTTC
NA	NA	TRBJ1-3	TRBV19	14	CASKEVSSGNTIYF	TGTGCCAGTAAGGAGGTTTCCTCTGGAAACACCATATATTTT